The rows below give T cell receptor beta chains drawn from one sample of a study of cytomegalovirus exposure and HLA in healthy donors. The protocol was immunoSEQ multiplex PCR, while the TCRdb copy is restricted to in-frame clones and leaves out a portion. In the table there are approximately 130,000 clones, roughly 70% of which are singletons. The sequencing input was PBMCs. These receptors were taken from a man younger than 45 in good health and CMV-seronegative. Both conserved end residues are part of each CDR3. The order of the fields is clone size, J gene, CDR3 length, D gene, V gene, CDR3 protein, CDR3 DNA. The D gene is left open where the match is weak. Where a row states a size, it is once, few, many or the class of an expanded clone; other rows omit it.

abundance: NA
j_gene: TRBJ1-2
len: 14
d_gene: NA
v_gene: TRBV9
CDR3aa: CASSVRAGLYGYTF
CDR3nt: TGTGCCAGCAGCGTACGTGCAGGGCTCTATGGCTACACCTTC

abundance: NA
j_gene: TRBJ2-7
len: 16
d_gene: NA
v_gene: TRBV6-5
CDR3aa: CASSYPGKRGTYEQYF
CDR3nt: TGTGCCAGCAGTTACCCTGGTAAGAGGGGGACCTACGAGCAGTACTTC

abundance: NA
j_gene: TRBJ2-5
len: 16
d_gene: TRBD1
v_gene: TRBV10-3
CDR3aa: CAIREPGQGSTETQYF
CDR3nt: TGTGCCATCAGGGAACCGGGACAGGGTTCGACGGAGACCCAGTACTTC

abundance: NA
j_gene: TRBJ1-2
len: 17
d_gene: TRBD1
v_gene: TRBV27
CDR3aa: CASSPQYRDSFNYGYTF
CDR3nt: TGTGCCAGCAGTCCCCAATACCGGGACAGCTTTAACTATGGCTACACCTTC

abundance: once
j_gene: TRBJ1-6
len: 16
d_gene: NA
v_gene: TRBV4-3
CDR3aa: CASSQDRAGKNSPLHF
CDR3nt: TGCGCCAGCAGCCAAGATCGTGCAGGGAAGAATTCACCCCTCCACTTT

abundance: NA
j_gene: TRBJ1-1
len: 13
d_gene: TRBD1
v_gene: TRBV30
CDR3aa: CAWRGDRENRAFF
CDR3nt: TGTGCCTGGAGGGGGGACAGGGAAAATAGAGCTTTCTTT

abundance: NA
j_gene: TRBJ2-3
len: 14
d_gene: NA
v_gene: TRBV19
CDR3aa: CASSIAVSTDTQYF
CDR3nt: TGTGCCAGTAGTATCGCGGTGAGCACAGATACGCAGTATTTT

abundance: once
j_gene: TRBJ2-7
len: 14
d_gene: TRBD1
v_gene: TRBV30
CDR3aa: CAWSPGQGAYEQYF
CDR3nt: TGTGCCTGGAGTCCGGGACAGGGGGCCTACGAGCAGTACTTC

abundance: NA
j_gene: TRBJ2-5
len: 13
d_gene: TRBD1
v_gene: TRBV7-2
CDR3aa: CASSSDRAETQYF
CDR3nt: TGTGCCAGCAGCTCCGACAGGGCAGAGACCCAGTACTTC

abundance: NA
j_gene: TRBJ1-1
len: 13
d_gene: TRBD1
v_gene: TRBV29-1
CDR3aa: CSAQTGMNTEAFF
CDR3nt: TGCAGCGCCCAGACAGGGATGAACACTGAAGCTTTCTTT

abundance: NA
j_gene: TRBJ2-3
len: 14
d_gene: TRBD1
v_gene: TRBV10-3
CDR3aa: CATHSGQGTDTQYF
CDR3nt: TGTGCCACCCACTCGGGACAGGGCACAGATACGCAGTATTTT

abundance: NA
j_gene: TRBJ2-7
len: 10
d_gene: NA
v_gene: TRBV28
CDR3aa: CASSHYEQYF
CDR3nt: TGTGCCAGCAGCCATTACGAGCAGTACTTC

abundance: NA
j_gene: TRBJ1-6
len: 16
d_gene: NA
v_gene: TRBV18
CDR3aa: CASSPGGGTEYSPLHF
CDR3nt: TGTGCCAGCTCACCAGGAGGAGGAACGGAATATTCACCCCTCCACTTT

abundance: NA
j_gene: TRBJ2-5
len: 11
d_gene: NA
v_gene: TRBV2
CDR3aa: CASSDAGTQYF
CDR3nt: TGTGCCAGCAGTGATGCGGGGACCCAGTACTTC

abundance: once
j_gene: TRBJ2-3
len: 16
d_gene: TRBD2
v_gene: TRBV6-7
CDR3aa: CASSPGLAESTDTQYF
CDR3nt: TGTGCCAGCAGTCCCGGACTAGCGGAAAGCACAGATACGCAGTATTTT

abundance: NA
j_gene: TRBJ2-7
len: 18
d_gene: TRBD2
v_gene: TRBV7-9
CDR3aa: CASSLAFGLAEHSYEQYF
CDR3nt: TGTGCCAGCAGCTTAGCGTTCGGACTAGCGGAGCACTCCTACGAGCAGTACTTC

abundance: NA
j_gene: TRBJ2-7
len: 13
d_gene: NA
v_gene: TRBV27
CDR3aa: CASSSLQADEQYF
CDR3nt: TGTGCCAGCAGTTCTTTACAGGCGGACGAGCAGTACTTC

abundance: NA
j_gene: TRBJ2-7
len: 14
d_gene: TRBD2
v_gene: TRBV28
CDR3aa: CASSLIGGGYEQYF
CDR3nt: TGTGCCAGCAGTTTAATTGGGGGGGGGTACGAGCAGTACTTC

abundance: NA
j_gene: TRBJ2-7
len: 15
d_gene: TRBD2
v_gene: TRBV4-3
CDR3aa: CASSQEPSGGYEQYF
CDR3nt: TGCGCCAGCAGCCAAGAACCTAGCGGGGGTTACGAGCAGTACTTC

abundance: NA
j_gene: TRBJ2-7
len: 14
d_gene: NA
v_gene: TRBV5-1
CDR3aa: CASSPALDSYEQYF
CDR3nt: TGCGCCAGCAGCCCCGCCCTGGACAGCTACGAGCAGTACTTC

abundance: once
j_gene: TRBJ2-4
len: 19
d_gene: TRBD2
v_gene: TRBV28
CDR3aa: CASSSGGWAGGAAKNIQYF
CDR3nt: TGTGCCAGCAGTTCGGGTGGATGGGCGGGAGGGGCGGCCAAAAACATTCAGTACTTC

abundance: NA
j_gene: TRBJ1-4
len: 14
d_gene: TRBD1
v_gene: TRBV30
CDR3aa: CAWGRGLGDEKLFF
CDR3nt: TGTGCCTGGGGAAGGGGGCTGGGGGATGAAAAACTGTTTTTT

abundance: NA
j_gene: TRBJ2-1
len: 14
d_gene: NA
v_gene: TRBV5-1
CDR3aa: CASSLEGEFDEQFF
CDR3nt: TGCGCCAGCAGCCTGGAGGGGGAGTTCGATGAGCAGTTCTTC

abundance: NA
j_gene: TRBJ1-1
len: 15
d_gene: TRBD1
v_gene: TRBV4-3
CDR3aa: CASSQEGTVNTEAFF
CDR3nt: TGCGCCAGCAGCCAAGAAGGGACAGTGAACACTGAAGCTTTCTTT

abundance: few
j_gene: TRBJ2-5
len: 14
d_gene: TRBD2
v_gene: TRBV7-7
CDR3aa: CASSLAGRGETQYF
CDR3nt: TGTGCTAGCAGCTTAGCGGGAAGGGGGGAGACCCAGTACTTC

abundance: NA
j_gene: TRBJ2-2
len: 15
d_gene: TRBD2
v_gene: TRBV27
CDR3aa: CASSLMTSWPGELFF
CDR3nt: TGTGCCAGCAGTTTAATGACTAGCTGGCCCGGGGAGCTGTTTTTT

abundance: NA
j_gene: TRBJ1-2
len: 15
d_gene: NA
v_gene: TRBV9
CDR3aa: CASSVGQSSNYGYTF
CDR3nt: TGTGCCAGCAGCGTAGGACAGTCGTCTAACTATGGCTACACCTTC

abundance: NA
j_gene: TRBJ1-1
len: 15
d_gene: TRBD1
v_gene: TRBV28
CDR3aa: CASSSSGTGVVEAFF
CDR3nt: TGTGCCAGCAGTTCATCCGGGACAGGGGTGGTTGAAGCTTTCTTT

abundance: NA
j_gene: TRBJ2-3
len: 14
d_gene: TRBD2
v_gene: TRBV30
CDR3aa: CAWETSGRGDTQYF
CDR3nt: TGTGCCTGGGAGACTAGCGGGAGGGGAGATACGCAGTATTTT

abundance: NA
j_gene: TRBJ2-3
len: 18
d_gene: TRBD2
v_gene: TRBV11-2
CDR3aa: CASSLGAGGSSGTDTQYF
CDR3nt: TGTGCCAGCAGCTTAGGAGCGGGGGGGTCTTCGGGCACAGATACGCAGTATTTT

abundance: NA
j_gene: TRBJ2-2
len: 17
d_gene: TRBD2
v_gene: TRBV2
CDR3aa: CASNLPLAGGRTGELFF
CDR3nt: TGTGCCAGCAACCTCCCCTTAGCGGGAGGGCGAACCGGGGAGCTGTTTTTT

abundance: NA
j_gene: TRBJ2-3
len: 13
d_gene: NA
v_gene: TRBV30
CDR3aa: CAWVGAGTDTQYF
CDR3nt: TGTGCCTGGGTGGGGGCAGGCACAGATACGCAGTATTTT

abundance: NA
j_gene: TRBJ2-1
len: 16
d_gene: TRBD1
v_gene: TRBV5-6
CDR3aa: CASSFMTGGLLSEQFF
CDR3nt: TGTGCCAGCAGCTTTATGACAGGGGGCCTATTATCTGAGCAGTTCTTC

abundance: few
j_gene: TRBJ1-1
len: 14
d_gene: NA
v_gene: TRBV5-1
CDR3aa: CASTLDVGQAEAFF
CDR3nt: TGCGCCAGCACCTTGGATGTGGGCCAGGCTGAAGCTTTCTTT

abundance: NA
j_gene: TRBJ1-5
len: 17
d_gene: NA
v_gene: TRBV7-2
CDR3aa: CASSSAGGAWGNQPQHF
CDR3nt: TGTGCCAGCAGCTCAGCCGGGGGGGCTTGGGGCAATCAGCCCCAGCATTTT

abundance: NA
j_gene: TRBJ1-1
len: 14
d_gene: NA
v_gene: TRBV4-1
CDR3aa: CASSQGRVDTEAFF
CDR3nt: TGCGCCAGCAGCCAAGGCAGGGTCGACACTGAAGCTTTCTTT

abundance: NA
j_gene: TRBJ2-5
len: 15
d_gene: TRBD1
v_gene: TRBV6-1
CDR3aa: CASSRRQGADETQYF
CDR3nt: TGTGCCAGCAGTAGGAGACAGGGGGCGGATGAGACCCAGTACTTC

abundance: NA
j_gene: TRBJ2-7
len: 15
d_gene: TRBD2
v_gene: TRBV6-5
CDR3aa: CASSYSAGGPYEQYF
CDR3nt: TGTGCCAGCAGTTACTCTGCGGGAGGCCCTTACGAGCAGTACTTC

abundance: NA
j_gene: TRBJ2-7
len: 13
d_gene: NA
v_gene: TRBV28
CDR3aa: CASTPGIAYEQYF
CDR3nt: TGTGCCAGCACCCCAGGGATTGCCTACGAGCAGTACTTC

abundance: once
j_gene: TRBJ2-2
len: 16
d_gene: TRBD2
v_gene: TRBV9
CDR3aa: CASSVGAGVNTGELFF
CDR3nt: TGTGCCAGCAGCGTAGGGGCGGGGGTGAACACCGGGGAGCTGTTTTTT

abundance: NA
j_gene: TRBJ2-3
len: 15
d_gene: NA
v_gene: TRBV27
CDR3aa: CASSLAGTIVYTQYF
CDR3nt: TGTGCCAGCAGTTTAGCCGGGACAATCGTATATACGCAGTATTTT

abundance: NA
j_gene: TRBJ1-2
len: 14
d_gene: NA
v_gene: TRBV19
CDR3aa: CASNRNTGLRGYTF
CDR3nt: TGTGCCAGTAATCGGAACACAGGGTTACGAGGCTACACCTTC

abundance: NA
j_gene: TRBJ2-7
len: 14
d_gene: NA
v_gene: TRBV28
CDR3aa: CASRPSSNSYEQYF
CDR3nt: TGTGCCAGCAGACCTTCCAGTAACTCCTACGAGCAGTACTTC